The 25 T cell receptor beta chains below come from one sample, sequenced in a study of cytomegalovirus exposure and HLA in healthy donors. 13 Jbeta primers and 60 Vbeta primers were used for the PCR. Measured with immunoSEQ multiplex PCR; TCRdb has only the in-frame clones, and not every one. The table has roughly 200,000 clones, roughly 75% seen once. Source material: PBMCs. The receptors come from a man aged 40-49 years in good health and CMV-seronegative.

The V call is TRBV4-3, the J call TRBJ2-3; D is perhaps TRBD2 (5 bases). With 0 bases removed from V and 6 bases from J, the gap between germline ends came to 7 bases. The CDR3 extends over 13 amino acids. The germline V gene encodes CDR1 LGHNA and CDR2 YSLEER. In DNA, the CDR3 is TGCGCCAGCAGCCAAGATAGGAGGGATACGCAGTATTTT. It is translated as CASSQDRRDTQYF.

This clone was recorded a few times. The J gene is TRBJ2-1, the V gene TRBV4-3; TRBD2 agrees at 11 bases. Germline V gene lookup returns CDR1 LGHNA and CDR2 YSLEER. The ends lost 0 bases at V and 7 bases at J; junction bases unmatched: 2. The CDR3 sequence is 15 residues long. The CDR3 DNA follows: TGCGCCAGCAGCCAAGACCGGACTAGCGGGAATGAGCAGTTCTTC. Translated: CASSQDRTSGNEQFF.

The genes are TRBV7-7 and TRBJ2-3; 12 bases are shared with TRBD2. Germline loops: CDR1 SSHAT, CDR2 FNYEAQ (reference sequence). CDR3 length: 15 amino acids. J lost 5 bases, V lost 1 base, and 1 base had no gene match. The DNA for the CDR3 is TGTGCCAGCAGCTTAGGGACTAGCGGGAAAGATACGCAGTATTTT. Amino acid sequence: CASSLGTSGKDTQYF.

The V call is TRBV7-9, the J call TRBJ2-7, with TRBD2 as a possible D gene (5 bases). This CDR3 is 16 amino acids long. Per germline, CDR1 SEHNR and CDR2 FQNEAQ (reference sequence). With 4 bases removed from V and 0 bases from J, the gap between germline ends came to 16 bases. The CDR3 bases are TGTGCCAGCAGCTCTGGACTGGAACTCCGCTCCTACGAGCAGTACTTC. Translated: CASSSGLELRSYEQYF.

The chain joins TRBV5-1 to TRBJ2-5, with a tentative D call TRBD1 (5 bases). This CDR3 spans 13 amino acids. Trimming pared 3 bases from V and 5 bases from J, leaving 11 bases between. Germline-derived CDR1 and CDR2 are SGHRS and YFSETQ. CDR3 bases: TGCGCCAGCAGCTCCCAGGGTCAGGAGACCCAGTACTTC. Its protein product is CASSSQGQETQYF.

The CDR3 loop is CASSREGAGNEQFF. The CDR3 DNA reads as TGTGCCAGCAGCCGGGAGGGGGCGGGTAATGAGCAGTTCTTC. The chain carries TRBV6-5 and TRBJ2-1, with D possibly matching TRBD2 (8 bases). The CDR3 covers 14 residues. The V and J ends lost 6 bases and 7 bases respectively, with 16 bases between them. Germline V CDR1 and CDR2: MNHEY, SVGAGI.

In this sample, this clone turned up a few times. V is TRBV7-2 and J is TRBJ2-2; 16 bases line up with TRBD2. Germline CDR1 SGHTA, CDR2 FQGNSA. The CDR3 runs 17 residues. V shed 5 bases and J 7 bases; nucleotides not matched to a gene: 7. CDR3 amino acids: CASSLGLAGGHGGELFF. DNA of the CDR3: TGTGCCAGCAGCCTGGGACTAGCGGGGGGGCATGGCGGGGAGCTGTTTTTT. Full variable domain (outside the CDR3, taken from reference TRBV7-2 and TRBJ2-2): GAGVSQSPSNKVTEKGKDVELRCDPISGHTALYWYRQSLGQGLEFLIYFQGNSAPDKSGLPSDRFSAERTGGSVSTLTIQRTQQEDSAVYLCASSLGLAGGHGGELFFGEGSRLTVL.

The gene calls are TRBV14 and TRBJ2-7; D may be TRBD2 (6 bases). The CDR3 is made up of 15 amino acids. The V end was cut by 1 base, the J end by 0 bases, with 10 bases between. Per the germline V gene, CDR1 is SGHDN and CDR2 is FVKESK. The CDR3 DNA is TGTGCCAGCAGCCAAGCCTACGGGAGCTCCTACGAGCAGTACTTC. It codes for CASSQAYGSSYEQYF.

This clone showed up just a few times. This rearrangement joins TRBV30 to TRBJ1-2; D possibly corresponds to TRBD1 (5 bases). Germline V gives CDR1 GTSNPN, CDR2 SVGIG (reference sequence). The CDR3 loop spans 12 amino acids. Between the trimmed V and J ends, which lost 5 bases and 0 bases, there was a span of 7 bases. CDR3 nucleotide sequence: TGTGCCTGGGACAGAGCTAACTATGGCTACACCTTC. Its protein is CAWDRANYGYTF.

The CDR3 region has the DNA TGCAGCGTTGAAATCAGGGCCCACGAGCAGTACTTC. Encoded protein: CSVEIRAHEQYF. This chain uses TRBV29-1 with TRBJ2-7, with D perhaps TRBD1 (5 bases). V dropped 2 bases and J dropped 5 bases, with 10 bases sitting between them. The CDR3 is made up of 12 amino acids. Germline lookup yields CDR1 SQVTM and CDR2 ANQGSEA.

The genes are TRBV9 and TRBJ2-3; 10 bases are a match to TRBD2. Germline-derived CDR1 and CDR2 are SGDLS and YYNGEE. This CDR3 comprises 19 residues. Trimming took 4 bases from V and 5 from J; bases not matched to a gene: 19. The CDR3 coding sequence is TGTGCCAGCAGCCCGAGGGACCTCCGCCTAGCGGGAGAAGGAGATACGCAGTATTTT. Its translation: CASSPRDLRLAGEGDTQYF.

This CDR3 is CASTTSWGTDTQYF. The DNA for the CDR3 is TGTGCCAGTACGACTAGTTGGGGCACAGATACGCAGTATTTT. The rearrangement joins TRBV6-1 to TRBJ2-3; possibly TRBD2 for D (6 bases). The V and J ends lost 9 bases and 1 base respectively, with 14 bases between them. The germline CDR1 and CDR2 sequences are MNHNS and SASEGT. The CDR3 is made up of 14 amino acids.

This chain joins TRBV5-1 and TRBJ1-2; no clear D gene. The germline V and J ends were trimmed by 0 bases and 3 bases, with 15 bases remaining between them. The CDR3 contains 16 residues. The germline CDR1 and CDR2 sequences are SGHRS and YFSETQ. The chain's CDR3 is CASSLVVPARDYGYTF. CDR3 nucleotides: TGCGCCAGCAGCTTGGTAGTCCCCGCCCGGGACTATGGCTACACCTTC.

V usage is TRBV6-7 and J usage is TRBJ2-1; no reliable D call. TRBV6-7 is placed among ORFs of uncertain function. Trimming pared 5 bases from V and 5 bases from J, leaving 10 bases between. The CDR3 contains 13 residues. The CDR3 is CASSTDLNNEQFF. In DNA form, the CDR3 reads TGTGCCAGCAGTACAGACCTAAACAATGAGCAGTTCTTC.

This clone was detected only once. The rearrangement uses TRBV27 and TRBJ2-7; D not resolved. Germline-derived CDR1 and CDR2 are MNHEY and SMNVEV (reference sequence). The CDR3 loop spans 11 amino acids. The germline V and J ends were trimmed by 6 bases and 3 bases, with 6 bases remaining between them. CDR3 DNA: TGTGCCAGCAGGGAGAACTACGAGCAGTACTTC. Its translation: CASRENYEQYF.

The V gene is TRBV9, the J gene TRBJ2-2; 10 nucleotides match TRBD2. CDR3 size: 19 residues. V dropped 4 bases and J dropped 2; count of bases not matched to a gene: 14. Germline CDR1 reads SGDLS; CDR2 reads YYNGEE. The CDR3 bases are TGTGCCAGCAGCTCCCGAGGACTAGCGGCAAACTCAAACACCGGGGAGCTGTTTTTT. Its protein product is CASSSRGLAANSNTGELFF. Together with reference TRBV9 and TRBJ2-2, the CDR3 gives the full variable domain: DSGVTQTPKHLITATGQRVTLRCSPRSGDLSVYWYQQSLDQGLQFLIQYYNGEERAKGNILERFSAQQFPDLHSELNLSSLELGDSALYFCASSSRGLAANSNTGELFFGEGSRLTVL.

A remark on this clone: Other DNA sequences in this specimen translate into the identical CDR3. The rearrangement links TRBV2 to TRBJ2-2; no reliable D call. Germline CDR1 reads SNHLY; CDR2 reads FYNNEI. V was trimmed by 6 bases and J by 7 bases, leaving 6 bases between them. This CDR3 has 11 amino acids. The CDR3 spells CASRYSGELFF. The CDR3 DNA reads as TGTGCCAGCAGGTATAGCGGGGAGCTGTTTTTT. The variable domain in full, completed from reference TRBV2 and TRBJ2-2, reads EPEVTQTPSHQVTQMGQEVILRCVPISNHLYFYWYRQILGQKVEFLVSFYNNEISEKSEIFDDQFSVERPDGSNFTLKIRSTKLEDSAMYFCASRYSGELFFGEGSRLTVL.

CDR3 sequence (DNA): TGTGCCAGCTCACCTACGGACAGTTCTCTGGAGACCCAGTACTTC. It encodes CASSPTDSSLETQYF. V and J are TRBV18 and TRBJ2-5, with TRBD1 as a possible D gene (6 bases). The ends were cut back, 3 bases at V and 5 bases at J, with 16 bases in the middle. CDR3 length equals 15 residues. The V gene's germline CDR1 is KGHSH and CDR2 LQKENI.

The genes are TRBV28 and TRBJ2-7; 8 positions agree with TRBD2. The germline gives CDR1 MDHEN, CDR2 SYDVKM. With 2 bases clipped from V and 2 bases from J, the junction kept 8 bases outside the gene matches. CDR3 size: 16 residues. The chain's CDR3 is CASSLIPSSGPYEQYF. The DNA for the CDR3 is TGTGCCAGCAGTTTAATCCCCTCTAGCGGGCCCTACGAGCAGTACTTC.

In DNA form, the CDR3 reads TGTGCCAGCACCCGTATGGGACTAGAAGCCGGGGAGCTGTTTTTT. Its protein is CASTRMGLEAGELFF. The V gene is TRBV4-2, the J gene TRBJ2-2; TRBD2 aligns across 8 bases. The germline gives CDR1 LGHNA, CDR2 YNFKEQ. This CDR3 is built from 15 residues. Trimming at V came to 7 bases and at J to 6 bases, leaving 10 bases not matched to a gene.

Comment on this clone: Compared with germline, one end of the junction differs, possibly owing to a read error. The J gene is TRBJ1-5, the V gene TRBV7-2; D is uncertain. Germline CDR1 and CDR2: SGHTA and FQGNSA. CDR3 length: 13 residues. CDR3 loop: CASSVAQSSPQHF. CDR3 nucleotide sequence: TGTGCCAGCAGCGTAGCCCAGTCGTCGCCCCAGCATTTT.

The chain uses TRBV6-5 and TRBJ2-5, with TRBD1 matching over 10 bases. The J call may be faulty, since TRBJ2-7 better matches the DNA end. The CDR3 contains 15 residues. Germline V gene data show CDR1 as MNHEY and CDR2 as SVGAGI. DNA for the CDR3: TGTGCCAGCAGACCCGGGACAGGGGCTTCGAGCGAGCAGTACTTC. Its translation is CASRPGTGASSEQYF.

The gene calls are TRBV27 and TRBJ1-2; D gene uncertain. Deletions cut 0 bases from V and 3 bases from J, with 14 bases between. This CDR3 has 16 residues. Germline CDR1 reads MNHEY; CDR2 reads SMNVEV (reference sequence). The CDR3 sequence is CASSLSPTLWDYGYTF. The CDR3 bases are TGTGCCAGCAGTTTATCTCCGACATTATGGGACTATGGCTACACCTTC.

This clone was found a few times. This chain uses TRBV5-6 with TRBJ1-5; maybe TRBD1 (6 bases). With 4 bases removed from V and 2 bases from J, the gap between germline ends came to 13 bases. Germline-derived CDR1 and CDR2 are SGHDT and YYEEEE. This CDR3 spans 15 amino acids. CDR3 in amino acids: CASSQRTAGNQPQHF. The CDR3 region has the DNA TGTGCCAGCAGCCAAAGGACAGCTGGCAATCAGCCCCAGCATTTT.

This CDR3 is CAWSVALSGRVYEQYF. The CDR3 coding sequence is TGTGCCTGGAGTGTCGCCCTTAGCGGGAGGGTCTACGAGCAGTACTTC. V gene TRBV30 combines with J gene TRBJ2-7; TRBD2 agrees at 11 bases. Germline CDR1 GTSNPN, CDR2 SVGIG (reference sequence). The CDR3 has 16 residues. After removal of 0 bases from V and 3 bases from J, the junction contained 7 bases not matched to a gene.